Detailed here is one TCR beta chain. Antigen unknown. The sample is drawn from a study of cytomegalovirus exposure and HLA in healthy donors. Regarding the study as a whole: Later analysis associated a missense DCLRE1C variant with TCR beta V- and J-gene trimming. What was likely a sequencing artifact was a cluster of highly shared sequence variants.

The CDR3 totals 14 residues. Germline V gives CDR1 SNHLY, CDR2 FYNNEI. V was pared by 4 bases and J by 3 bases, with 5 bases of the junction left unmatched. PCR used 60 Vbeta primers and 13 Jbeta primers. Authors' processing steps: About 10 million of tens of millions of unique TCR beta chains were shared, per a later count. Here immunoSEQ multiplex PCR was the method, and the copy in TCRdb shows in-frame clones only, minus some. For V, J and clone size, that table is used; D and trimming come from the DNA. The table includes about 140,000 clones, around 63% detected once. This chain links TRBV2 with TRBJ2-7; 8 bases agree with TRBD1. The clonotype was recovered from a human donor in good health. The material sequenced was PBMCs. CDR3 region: CASSAGQGYYEQYF. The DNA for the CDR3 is TGTGCCAGCAGTGCTGGACAGGGATACTACGAGCAGTACTTC.